These T cell receptor beta chains were read from a single sample in a study of shared clonotypes between healthy human individuals. Using immunoSEQ multiplex PCR, the repertoire was profiled, and TCRdb retains in-frame clones only, with some absent. The table has some 740,000 clones, around 93% seen once. Sequenced sample: naive CD8+ T cells sorted from blood. The origin of the receptors is a man younger than 40 in good health. Each CDR3 is given with its conserved first and last residue. The D gene is left open where the match is weak. Size is stated for part of the rows, as once, few or many counts, or as a class when the clone is expanded.

TRBV9	21	TRBD1	NA	TRBJ2-1	TGTGCCAGCAGCACTCCCGAGGGAGACAGGGGGCGATCTCTCTGTAACAATGAGCAGTTCTTC	CASSTPEGDRGRSLCNNEQFF
TRBV20-1	10	NA	once	TRBJ2-1	TGCAGTGCTCGATTCTATGAGCAGTTCTTC	CSARFYEQFF
TRBV18	15	NA	NA	TRBJ1-3	TGTGCCAGCTCAACGGACAGAAACTCTGGAAACACCATATATTTT	CASSTDRNSGNTIYF
TRBV10-2	15	NA	NA	TRBJ1-2	TGCGCCAGCACTCTGGGATCTCCGACTTCCTATGGCTACACCTTC	CASTLGSPTSYGYTF
TRBV5-1	14	TRBD1	NA	TRBJ2-7	TGCGCCAGCAGCTTGCGGCAGGGGGCTGAAGAGCAGTACTTC	CASSLRQGAEEQYF
TRBV10-3	14	NA	NA	TRBJ2-1	TGTGCCATCAGTGAGTGGGGGACTCCTTTAGGAAAGTTCTTC	CAISEWGTPLGKFF
TRBV27	14	NA	NA	TRBJ2-7	TGTGCCAGCAGTTCCTCGGGACCCTCCTACGAGCAGTACTTC	CASSSSGPSYEQYF
TRBV14	14	NA	few	TRBJ2-1	TGTGCCAGCAGCCGAACAAGCACCATCAATGAGCAGTTCTTC	CASSRTSTINEQFF
TRBV19	14	NA	once	TRBJ2-7	TGTGCCAGTAGTATGGCCGGGAACCCCTACGAGCAGTACTTC	CASSMAGNPYEQYF
TRBV9	15	NA	NA	TRBJ1-2	TGTGCCAGCAGCGTAGCCTTACAGGGTAACTATGGCTACACCTTC	CASSVALQGNYGYTF
TRBV6-6	16	TRBD2	NA	TRBJ2-7	TGTGCCAGCAGTTACTCGCTAGCGGTTAGCTCCTACGAGCAGTACTTC	CASSYSLAVSSYEQYF
TRBV28	18	TRBD2	NA	TRBJ2-2	TGTGCCAGCAGTTTAGGCCCCATAGCGGGAGGAACGGTCGGGGAGCTGTTTTTT	CASSLGPIAGGTVGELFF
TRBV2	15	TRBD2	NA	TRBJ2-5	TGTGCCAGCAGATCCGGAGTAGCGGGCCAAGAGACCCAGTACTTC	CASRSGVAGQETQYF
TRBV4-3	14	NA	NA	TRBJ2-7	TGCGCCAGCAGCCAAGTTGCAGACTCCTACGAGCAGTACTTC	CASSQVADSYEQYF
TRBV5-1	17	NA	once	TRBJ2-6	TGCGCCAGCAGCCCGCGGAGTGTTGCTTCTGGGGCCAACGTCCTGACTTTC	CASSPRSVASGANVLTF
TRBV7-9	18	NA	NA	TRBJ2-7	TGTGCCAGCAGCTTAAGGTGGACGGGACGTAGCGACTCCTACGAGCAGTACTTC	CASSLRWTGRSDSYEQYF
TRBV27	16	NA	once	TRBJ2-3	TGTGCCAGCAGCCCTAGACAGGCCTTTAGCACAGATACGCAGTATTTT	CASSPRQAFSTDTQYF
TRBV27	14	NA	NA	TRBJ2-7	TGTGCCAGCAGGCCGGGACACCTTCCCTACGAGCAGTACTTC	CASRPGHLPYEQYF
TRBV15	16	NA	NA	TRBJ2-1	TGTGCCACCAGCAGAGATCGGGTACTACTCTACAATGAGCAGTTCTTC	CATSRDRVLLYNEQFF
TRBV29-1	15	NA	NA	TRBJ2-5	TGCAGCGTTGAAGATTCGTCCAGGGGGGTCGAGACCCAGTACTTC	CSVEDSSRGVETQYF